Listed below are T cell receptor beta chains from one sample, sequenced in a study of T cell responses to AZD1222 COVID-19 vaccine. Using immunoSEQ multiplex PCR, the repertoire was profiled, and TCRdb retains in-frame clones only, with some absent. The table lists approximately 110,000 clones, about 89% of them singletons. Specimen: peripheral blood, collected on day 0 of AZD1222 vaccination. These receptors were collected from an adult in good health. Both conserved end residues are part of each CDR3. The D gene is left open where the match is weak. Size values are once, few and many counts, or a class for expanded clones, and some rows have none.

-,TRBV18,-,TRBJ1-3,TGTGCCAGCTCACAACTTACAGGGCCACTTACTGGAAACACCATATATTTT,CASSQLTGPLTGNTIYF
-,TRBV7-9,-,TRBJ2-2,TGTGCCAGCAGGACAGACAGAGACACCGGGGAGCTGTTTTTT,CASRTDRDTGELFF
-,TRBV5-1,-,TRBJ2-7,TGCGCCAGCAGCTTGGCCCCCCAGGTCTACGAGCAGTACTTC,CASSLAPQVYEQYF
-,TRBV29-1,few,TRBJ2-1,TGCAGCATTCTCAGGAGGGATGAGCAGTTCTTC,CSILRRDEQFF
TRBD1,TRBV6-5,once,TRBJ2-7,TGTGCCAGCACCCGGGACAGGACCTACGAGCAGTACTTC,CASTRDRTYEQYF
-,TRBV7-2,once,TRBJ2-7,TGTGCCAGCAGCTTACTGCAGTTAAGCTCCTACGAGCAGTACTTC,CASSLLQLSSYEQYF
-,TRBV7-9,-,TRBJ2-5,TGTGCCAGCAGCTTAGAGGGGGGGCCTGAGACCCAGTACTTC,CASSLEGGPETQYF
TRBD2,TRBV24-1,-,TRBJ2-1,TGTGCCACCAGTGATTTGCAATTAGCGGGAGGGTTTGGGGAGCAGTTCTTC,CATSDLQLAGGFGEQFF
TRBD1,TRBV30,-,TRBJ1-6,TGTGCCTGGAGTGGGACAGGGAATTCACCCCTCCACTTT,CAWSGTGNSPLHF
-,TRBV21-1,-,TRBJ1-6,TGTGCCAGCCCCCGAAATGGGCCGGGACAGCTTAATTCACCCCTCCACTTT,CASPRNGPGQLNSPLHF
-,TRBV3-1/TRBV3-2,-,TRBJ1-1,TGTGCCAGCAGATTCATACAGGGGAACACTGAAGCTTTCTTT,CASRFIQGNTEAFF
-,TRBV19,-,TRBJ1-5,TGTGCCAGTAGTATCCTGGGGGCTGGAAGCAATCAGCCCCAGCATTTT,CASSILGAGSNQPQHF
-,TRBV5-1,-,TRBJ1-2,TGCGCCAGCAGCTTGTCTGGACTTTGGGATGGCTACACCTTC,CASSLSGLWDGYTF
-,TRBV20-1,-,TRBJ2-7,TGCAGTGCTAGTAGACCACCGTCCTACGAGCAGTACTTC,CSASRPPSYEQYF
TRBD1,TRBV6-2/TRBV6-3,-,TRBJ2-5,TGTGCCAGCAGTTACCAACCGGACAGGGTGGGCAGAGAGACCCAGTACTTC,CASSYQPDRVGRETQYF
TRBD1,TRBV30,-,TRBJ2-7,TGTGCCTGGAGTGGACGACTTGGGACAGGGGGCACCTACGAGCAGTACTTC,CAWSGRLGTGGTYEQYF
-,TRBV10-1,-,TRBJ1-2,TGCGCCAGCAGTGAGTCACCCGGGGGAGGCTACACCTTC,CASSESPGGGYTF
-,TRBV11-3,-,TRBJ2-7,TGTGCCAGCAGTTCCAATGACGGTTCCTACGAGCAGTACTTC,CASSSNDGSYEQYF
-,TRBV5-1,-,TRBJ2-1,TGCGCCAGCAGCTTGGCGGTGGGGGGCCACTACAATGAGCAGTTCTTC,CASSLAVGGHYNEQFF
-,TRBV3-1/TRBV3-2,-,TRBJ2-3,TGTGCCAGCAGCGGACGGGGCACAGATACGCAGTATTTT,CASSGRGTDTQYF
-,TRBV21-1,once,TRBJ2-7,TGTGCCAGCAAGAAGACAGGGGTTTCCTACGAGCAGTACTTC,CASKKTGVSYEQYF
TRBD1,TRBV5-6,-,TRBJ1-5,TGTGCCAGCAGCGTGACAGGGCCCTATAGCAATCAGCCCCAGCATTTT,CASSVTGPYSNQPQHF
-,TRBV6-5,-,TRBJ1-4,TGTGCCAGCAGTTACTCGGGGATAAGTGAAAAACTGTTTTTT,CASSYSGISEKLFF
-,TRBV2,-,TRBJ1-1,TGTGCCGGATCGCAAGATTTGAACACTGAAGCTTTCTTT,CAGSQDLNTEAFF
-,TRBV2,few,TRBJ2-5,TGTGCCAGCCTTCGAGGGGGGCCTTTGAAGACCCAGTACTTC,CASLRGGPLKTQYF
-,TRBV30,-,TRBJ2-2,TGTGCCTGGAGTGTATCTAGCAGCCTTGGGACCGGGGAGCTGTTTTTT,CAWSVSSSLGTGELFF
-,TRBV18,-,TRBJ2-5,TGTGCCAGCTCTCCCGGGACCCAAGAGACCCAGTACTTC,CASSPGTQETQYF
TRBD1,TRBV19,once,TRBJ1-6,TGTGCCAGTAGCCCCGACAGGGGGAGAGTCGCCCTCCACTTT,CASSPDRGRVALHF
TRBD2,TRBV27,-,TRBJ2-7,TGTGCCAGCAGTTTAGGGGGGGGTTACGAGCAGTACTTC,CASSLGGGYEQYF
-,TRBV19,few,TRBJ2-7,TGTGCCAGTAGTATTGAGGACGGAGTCTTCTACGAGCAGTACTTC,CASSIEDGVFYEQYF
-,TRBV5-1,-,TRBJ2-5,TGCGCCAGCAGCCCAACAGGGAACCAAGAGACCCAGTACTTC,CASSPTGNQETQYF
TRBD2,TRBV5-1,-,TRBJ2-3,TGCGCCAGCAGCCTAGCGGGAGATTTGGCAGATACGCAGTATTTT,CASSLAGDLADTQYF
TRBD1,TRBV10-1,few,TRBJ1-6,TGCGCCAAGGGACAGCCGAGCTCCTATAATTCACCCCTCCACTTT,CAKGQPSSYNSPLHF
-,TRBV6-4,-,TRBJ1-1,TGTGCCAGCAGTTCCTTACCGGGGGGGAACACTGAAGCTTTCTTT,CASSSLPGGNTEAFF
-,TRBV5-8,-,TRBJ1-4,TGTGCCAGCAGCTTGGGGACAACTCCCGGGGCTAATGAAAAACTGTTTTTT,CASSLGTTPGANEKLFF
TRBD1,TRBV18,-,TRBJ1-1,TGTGCCAGCTCACCACCTGGACAGGGCGCGGTTGAAGCTTTCTTT,CASSPPGQGAVEAFF
TRBD2,TRBV4-3,-,TRBJ2-7,TGCGCCAGCAGCCAGACTGAGCGGGGGGTCTACGAGCAGTACTTC,CASSQTERGVYEQYF
-,TRBV5-1,-,TRBJ1-2,TGCGCCAGCAGCTGGACGGCGAACTATGGCTACACCTTC,CASSWTANYGYTF
-,TRBV2,once,TRBJ1-2,TGTGCCAGCAGTGAAGCGCCCCGGGAGATCTATGGCTACACCTTC,CASSEAPREIYGYTF
TRBD1,TRBV30,-,TRBJ2-7,TGTGCCTTAAGACAGGGGGCTGGCGAGCAGTACTTC,CALRQGAGEQYF
-,TRBV2,-,TRBJ2-5,TGTGCCAGCAACTCCAGGTTCGAGACCCAGTACTTC,CASNSRFETQYF
-,TRBV5-4,few,TRBJ2-7,TGTGCCAGCAGCTTTTACCACTCCTACGAGCAGTACTTC,CASSFYHSYEQYF